This passage covers 23 T cell receptor beta chains from one sample sequenced in a study of vaccination and CD4 T cells after COVID-19. Treatment of the sample: 10-day PBMC culture with coronavirus spike peptide pools or control peptides (ViraFEST assay). CD4+ T-cell collection from the unexposed donor predated the COVID-19 pandemic (2011-2018). Sequencing of the DNA from cultured CD4+ T cells was carried out with the Oncomine TCR Beta short-read assay. TCRdb called the PCR reads again in MiXCR, with one record for every CDR3 protein. The repertoire has some 6,500 distinct CDR3 sequences, less than 55% of them found once; the top ten carry about 25%. Their antigens are not known. The sequencing sample was made of CD4+ T cells from blood, cultured in vitro. The receptors here all came from a human donor in good health.

The chain links TRBV11-2 to TRBJ1-1; D is unresolved. The CDR3 sequence is 11 residues long. Trimming left V 8 bases short and J 5 bases short, with 9 bases between. Germline-derived CDR1 and CDR2 are SGHAT and FQNNGV. The CDR3 sequence is CASGGGTEAFF. The CDR3 DNA reads as TGTGCCAGCGGCGGTGGGACTGAAGCTTTCTTT.

The chain has TRBV20-1 and TRBJ1-1; perhaps TRBD1 as D (6 bases). V lost 1 base to trimming and J lost 3 bases, with 18 bases between them. From germline, CDR1 is DFQATT and CDR2 SNEGSKA (reference sequence). The CDR3 loop spans 16 amino acids. CDR3 in amino acids: CSARGELSGAHTEAFF. CDR3 DNA sequence: TGCAGTGCTAGAGGAGAGCTGTCAGGGGCTCACACTGAAGCTTTCTTT.

The rearrangement uses TRBV30 and TRBJ1-6; D is perhaps TRBD1 (5 bases). The V gene lost 2 bases and the J gene lost 10 bases, with 21 bases spanning the gap. Germline V gives CDR1 GTSNPN, CDR2 SVGIG (reference sequence). The CDR3 length is 16 residues. CDR3 in DNA: TGTGCCTGGAGTACCCCTCAGGGTAGGTGGGACTCACCCCTCCACTTT. It encodes CAWSTPQGRWDSPLHF.

The J gene is TRBJ2-3, the V gene TRBV7-8; 9 nucleotides agree with TRBD2. V lost 5 bases to trimming and J lost 6 bases; unmatched junction nucleotides: 12. The CDR3 has 16 amino acids. Germline V gene data show CDR1 as SGHVS and CDR2 as FQNEAQ. CDR3 in DNA: TGTGCCAGCAGCCCCCCCCTGCGGGAGGGCCCGGATACGCAGTATTTT. Translation: CASSPPLREGPDTQYF.

The CDR3: CASGVRGFTYNEQFF. The DNA for the CDR3 is TGTGCCAGCGGGGTTAGGGGCTTCACCTACAATGAGCAGTTCTTC. The gene calls are TRBV27 and TRBJ2-1, with D possibly matching TRBD1 (5 bases). The V gene lost 8 bases and the J gene lost 2 bases, with 16 bases spanning the gap. Germline CDR1 and CDR2: MNHEY and SMNVEV (reference sequence). The CDR3 consists of 15 residues.

The gene calls are TRBV12-5 and TRBJ2-3; 15 nucleotides agree with TRBD2. The germline V gene has CDR1 LGHNT and CDR2 FRNRAP. After removal of 5 bases from V and 4 bases from J, the junction contained 7 bases not matched to a gene. This CDR3 region has 17 residues. The CDR3 protein is CASGPGLAGGPADTQYF. CDR3 in DNA: TGTGCTAGTGGTCCCGGACTAGCGGGGGGGCCAGCAGATACGCAGTATTTT. Together with reference TRBV12-5 and TRBJ2-3, the CDR3 gives the full variable domain: DARVTQTPRHKVTEMGQEVTMRCQPILGHNTVFWYRQTMMQGLELLAYFRNRAPLDDSGMPKDRFSAEMPDATLATLKIQPSEPRDSAVYFCASGPGLAGGPADTQYFGPGTRLTVL.

CDR3 region: CASSISDEQYF. In nucleotides, the CDR3 is TGTGCCAGTAGTATCTCAGACGAGCAGTACTTC. The chain has TRBV19 and TRBJ2-7; D gene unclear. Germline CDR1 and CDR2: LNHDA and SQIVND (reference sequence). CDR3 length equals 11 residues. V lost 3 bases and J 5 bases, leaving 5 bases between the germline ends. Together with reference TRBV19 and TRBJ2-7, the CDR3 gives the full variable domain: DGGITQSPKYLFRKEGQNVTLSCEQNLNHDAMYWYRQDPGQGLRLIYYSQIVNDFQKGDIAEGYSVSREKKESFPLTVTSAQKNPTAFYLCASSISDEQYFGPGTRLTVT.

This clonotype was counted a few times. V gene TRBV25-1 combines with J gene TRBJ2-2, with D tentatively TRBD1 (6 bases). From germline, CDR1 is MGHDK and CDR2 SYGVNS. Trimming removed 0 bases at V and 6 bases at J, with 8 bases between. There are 14 residues in the CDR3. CDR3 protein: CASSEYRGSGELFF. CDR3 sequence (DNA): TGTGCCAGCAGTGAATACAGGGGTTCCGGGGAGCTGTTTTTT.

The chain joins TRBV6-1 to TRBJ2-5; 10 bases are shared with TRBD2. The V gene end was trimmed by 7 bases and the J gene end by 9 bases; junction bases not matched to a gene: 11. Germline V gene lookup returns CDR1 MNHNS and CDR2 SASEGT. This CDR3 is built from 14 residues. CDR3 nucleotides: TGTGCCAGCATGGTGGCTAGCGGGAGTGGGTCCCAGTACTTC. Its translation: CASMVASGSGSQYF.

Relative to its sample, this clonotype is medium-sized. The chain recombines TRBV4-1 with TRBJ1-1; 8 nucleotides agree with TRBD1. The CDR3 runs 14 residues. From germline, CDR1 is MGHRA and CDR2 YSYEKL. V was clipped by 0 bases and J by 8 bases; unmatched bases: 5. This chain's CDR3 is CASSQEDRANEAFF. For the CDR3, the DNA is TGCGCCAGCAGCCAAGAGGACAGGGCAAACGAAGCTTTCTTT.

The rearrangement joins TRBV19 to TRBJ1-5, with 8 bases lining up with TRBD1. The V segment lost 9 bases and the J segment 2 bases; nucleotides outside the gene matches: 6. Germline CDR1 LNHDA, CDR2 SQIVND (reference sequence). This CDR3 contains 14 residues. This CDR3 reads CASQGQVGNQPQHF. As DNA, the CDR3 is TGTGCCAGCCAGGGACAGGTTGGCAATCAGCCCCAGCATTTT.

The chain links TRBV24-1 to TRBJ2-3, with TRBD2 identical over 7 bases. The germline CDR1 and CDR2 sequences are KGHDR and SFDVKD. With 2 bases clipped from V and 2 bases from J, the junction kept 9 bases outside the gene matches. The CDR3 length is 17 residues. The CDR3 loop reads CATSDSLGSGNTDTQYF. The CDR3 bases are TGTGCCACCAGTGATTCTCTTGGGAGCGGGAACACAGATACGCAGTATTTT.

The chain joins TRBV6-1 to TRBJ1-1; 7 bases align to TRBD1. Germline-derived CDR1 and CDR2 are MNHNS and SASEGT. There are 13 residues in the CDR3. The V segment lost 8 bases and the J segment 0 bases; nucleotides outside the gene matches: 3. CDR3 loop: CASQGQMNTEAFF. CDR3 nucleotide sequence: TGTGCCAGCCAGGGACAGATGAACACTGAAGCTTTCTTT.

This chain links TRBV12-3 or TRBV12-4 with TRBJ2-7; D perhaps matches TRBD2 (5 bases). The V and J ends lost 3 bases and 4 bases respectively, with 7 bases between them. CDR3 length equals 12 residues. The CDR3 region is CASSLRGYEQYF. In DNA form, the CDR3 reads TGTGCCAGCAGTTTGAGAGGGTACGAGCAGTACTTC.

CDR3 loop: CASSMTEQGRETQYF. CDR3 nucleotide sequence: TGTGCCAGTAGTATGACCGAACAGGGTCGGGAGACCCAGTACTTC. The chain is built from TRBV19 and TRBJ2-5, with a tentative D call TRBD1 (6 bases). The CDR3 is 15 residues long. CDR1 is LNHDA, CDR2 SQIVND, per germline (reference sequence). With 3 bases removed from V and 5 bases from J, the gap between germline ends came to 16 bases.

Worth noting for this clonotype: A junction boundary mismatches the germline segment, possibly from a read error. V and J are TRBV10-3 and TRBJ1-1; 8 positions match TRBD1. The CDR3 has 14 amino acids. Germline V CDR1 and CDR2: ENHRY, SYGVKD. CDR3 region: CASSLDRVNTEAFF. In nucleotides, the CDR3 is TGTGCCAGCAGTTTGGACAGGGTAAACACTGAAGCTTTCTTT.

This rearrangement joins TRBV20-1 to TRBJ1-6, with D possibly TRBD1 on 5 matching bases. The V end was cut by 1 base, the J end by 9 bases, with 13 bases between. CDR3 length equals 14 residues. The V gene's germline CDR1 is DFQATT and CDR2 SNEGSKA (reference sequence). The CDR3 sequence is CSARAGPGTSPLHF. The CDR3 DNA follows: TGCAGTGCTAGAGCGGGTCCAGGGACTTCACCCCTCCACTTT.

The rearrangement joins TRBV9 to TRBJ1-6, with D perhaps matching TRBD1 (5 bases). There are 15 residues in the CDR3. The V end lost 2 bases, the J end lost 7 bases, and 13 bases lay between the germline ends. Germline V gene data show CDR1 as SGDLS and CDR2 as YYNGEE. The CDR3 loop is CASSVDGAWNSPLHF. In DNA, the CDR3 is TGTGCCAGCAGCGTCGACGGGGCCTGGAATTCACCCCTCCACTTT.

The J gene is TRBJ1-1, the V gene TRBV6-1; no clear D gene. The CDR3 runs 14 residues. Germline CDR1 is MNHNS and CDR2 is SASEGT. V lost 8 bases and J lost 2, with 15 bases in between. In DNA, the CDR3 is TGTGCCAGCGGCGAGACCGCCCCCAACACTGAAGCTTTCTTT. Its translation: CASGETAPNTEAFF.

V gene TRBV20-1 combines with J gene TRBJ2-7; 14 bases align to TRBD2. The CDR3 spans 14 residues. Unmatched junction bases numbered 2, after V lost 3 bases and J lost 4 bases. Germline V gene data show CDR1 as DFQATT and CDR2 as SNEGSKA (reference sequence). CDR3 bases: TGCAGTGCTAGCGGACTAGCGGGAGGTTACGAGCAGTACTTC. Translation: CSASGLAGGYEQYF.

CDR3 region: CASSFGVEDSPLHF. As DNA, the CDR3 is TGTGCCAGCAGTTTTGGCGTGGAGGATTCACCCCTCCACTTT. V gene TRBV28 combines with J gene TRBJ1-6, with no clear D. The CDR3 sequence is 14 residues long. CDR1 is MDHEN, CDR2 SYDVKM, per germline. V was pared by 3 bases and J by 8 bases, with 11 bases between.

The chain has TRBV20-1 and TRBJ2-7; TRBD1 matches 7 bases. Germline V gene lookup returns CDR1 DFQATT and CDR2 SNEGSKA (reference sequence). Trimming took 0 bases from V and 6 from J; bases not matched to a gene: 8. The CDR3 covers 14 residues. CDR3 region: CSARDPDRAREQYF. The CDR3 nucleotides read TGCAGTGCTAGAGATCCTGACAGGGCACGCGAGCAGTACTTC.

The chain employs TRBV6-2 or TRBV6-3 and TRBJ1-2, with D possibly matching TRBD1 (5 bases). Per germline, CDR1 MNHEY and CDR2 SVGEGT. V lost 4 bases to trimming and J lost 5 bases, with 17 bases between them. The CDR3 has 15 amino acids. The CDR3 DNA reads TGTGCCAGCAGTTTCTCCGGGGGAAATTGGTATGGCTACACCTTC. Amino acid sequence: CASSFSGGNWYGYTF.